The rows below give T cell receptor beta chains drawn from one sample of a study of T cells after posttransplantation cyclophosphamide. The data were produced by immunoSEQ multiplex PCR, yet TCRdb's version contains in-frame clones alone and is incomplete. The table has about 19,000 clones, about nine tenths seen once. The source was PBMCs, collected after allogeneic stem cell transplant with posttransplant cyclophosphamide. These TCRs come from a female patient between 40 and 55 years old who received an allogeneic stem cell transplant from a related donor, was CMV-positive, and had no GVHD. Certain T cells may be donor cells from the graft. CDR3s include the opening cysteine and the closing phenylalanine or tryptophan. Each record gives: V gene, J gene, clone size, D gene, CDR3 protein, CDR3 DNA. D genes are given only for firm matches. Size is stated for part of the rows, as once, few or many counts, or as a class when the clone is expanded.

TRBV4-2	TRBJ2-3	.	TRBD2	CASSQEGLAGADTQYF	TGTGCCAGCAGCCAAGAAGGGCTAGCGGGAGCAGATACGCAGTATTTT
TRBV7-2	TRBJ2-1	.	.	CASYRGKSGEQFF	TGTGCCAGCTACCGGGGTAAATCGGGTGAGCAGTTCTTC
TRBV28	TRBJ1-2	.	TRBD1	CASSLDREYGYTF	TGTGCCAGCAGTCTGGACAGGGAGTATGGCTACACCTTC
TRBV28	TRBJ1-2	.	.	CASSLRGFYGYTF	TGTGCCAGCAGTTTACGGGGATTCTATGGCTACACCTTC
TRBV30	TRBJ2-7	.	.	CAWSLHEQSPRYF	TGTGCCTGGAGTCTACACGAACAGAGCCCGCGGTACTTC
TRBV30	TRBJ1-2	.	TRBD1	CAWSRGETGYTF	TGTGCCTGGAGCAGGGGGGAAACTGGCTACACCTTC
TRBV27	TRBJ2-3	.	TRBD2	CASSFRWEGIDTQYF	TGTGCCAGCAGTTTTAGGTGGGAGGGTATAGATACGCAGTATTTT
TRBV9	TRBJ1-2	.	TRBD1	CASSVGYRTGGYGYTF	TGTGCCAGCAGCGTCGGATATCGGACAGGGGGCTATGGCTACACCTTC
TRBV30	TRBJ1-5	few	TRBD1	CAWSRDRVGGGTQPQHF	TGTGCCTGGAGTAGGGACAGGGTTGGAGGAGGCACTCAGCCCCAGCATTTT
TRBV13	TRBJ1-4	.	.	CASSLDRRGLFF	TGTGCCAGCAGCTTAGACCGGAGAGGACTGTTTTTT
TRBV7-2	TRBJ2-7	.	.	CASSTSQVRHEQYF	TGTGCCAGCAGCACTAGCCAGGTCCGCCACGAGCAGTACTTC
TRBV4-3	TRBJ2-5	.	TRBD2	CASSQASGRRETQYF	TGCGCCAGCAGCCAAGCTAGCGGGAGGAGAGAGACCCAGTACTTC
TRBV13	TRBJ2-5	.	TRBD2	CASSRTSGREETQYF	TGTGCCAGCAGCCGGACTAGCGGGAGGGAAGAGACCCAGTACTTC
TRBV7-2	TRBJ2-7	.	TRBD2	CASSQGLANYEQYF	TGTGCCAGCAGCCAGGGACTAGCGAACTACGAGCAGTACTTC
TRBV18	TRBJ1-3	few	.	CASSPSAGLTHGTIYF	TGTGCCAGCTCACCGTCTGCAGGGCTCACCCATGGCACCATATATTTT
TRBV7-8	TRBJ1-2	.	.	CASSLRTNSYGHTF	TGTGCCAGCAGCTTAAGAACGAACAGCTATGGCCACACCTTC
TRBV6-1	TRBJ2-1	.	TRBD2	CASKILAGVRNEQFF	TGTGCCAGCAAGATTCTAGCGGGAGTACGGAATGAGCAGTTCTTC
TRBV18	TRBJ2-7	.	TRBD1	CASSPPAGQGSSYEQYF	TGTGCCAGCTCACCACCGGCGGGACAGGGGAGCTCCTACGAGCAGTACTTC
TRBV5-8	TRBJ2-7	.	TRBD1	CASSFKGQGNNEQYF	TGTGCCAGCAGCTTTAAGGGACAGGGTAATAACGAGCAGTACTTC
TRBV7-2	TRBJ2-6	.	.	CASSLTPGQLSGANVLTF	TGTGCCAGCAGCTTAACCCCGGGACAACTCTCTGGGGCCAACGTCCTGACTTTC
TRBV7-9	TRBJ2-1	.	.	CASSLSSGSYNEQFF	TGTGCCAGCAGCTTATCGAGCGGTTCCTACAATGAGCAGTTCTTC
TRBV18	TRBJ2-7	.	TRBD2	CASSPATSGSSSYEQYF	TGTGCCAGCTCACCAGCTACTAGCGGGAGTTCATCCTACGAGCAGTACTTC
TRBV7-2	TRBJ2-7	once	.	CASSLAGLTVYEQYF	TGTGCCAGCAGCTTAGCCGGTCTCACCGTCTACGAGCAGTACTTC
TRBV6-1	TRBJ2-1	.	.	CASSDRTRSSYNEQFF	TGTGCCAGCAGTGATAGGACTCGGAGCTCCTACAATGAGCAGTTCTTC
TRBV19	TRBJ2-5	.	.	CASSSLAPQETQYF	TGTGCCAGTAGTAGCCTAGCCCCCCAGGAGACCCAGTACTTC
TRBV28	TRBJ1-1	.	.	CASSLLRTQGAANTEAFF	TGTGCCAGCAGTTTATTGCGGACACAGGGCGCAGCGAACACTGAAGCTTTCTTT
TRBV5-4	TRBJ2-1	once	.	CASSPAGFDEQFF	TGTGCCAGCAGCCCGGCGGGGTTCGATGAGCAGTTCTTC
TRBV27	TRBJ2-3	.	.	CASSFIDTQYF	TGTGCCAGCAGTTTCATAGATACGCAGTATTTT
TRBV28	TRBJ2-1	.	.	CASSPSMREQFF	TGTGCCAGCAGTCCCTCCATGCGGGAGCAGTTCTTC
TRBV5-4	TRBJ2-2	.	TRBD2	CASSLPSGINTGELFF	TGTGCCAGCAGCTTACCTAGCGGGATTAACACCGGGGAGCTGTTTTTT
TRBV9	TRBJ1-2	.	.	CASSAFSVANYGYTF	TGTGCCAGCAGCGCCTTTTCGGTAGCTAACTATGGCTACACCTTC
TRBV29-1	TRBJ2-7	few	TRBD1	CSVGGQGAYEQYF	TGCAGCGTTGGCGGACAGGGGGCCTACGAGCAGTACTTC
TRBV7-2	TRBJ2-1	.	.	CASRRGEDEQFF	TGTGCCAGCAGACGAGGAGAGGATGAGCAGTTCTTC
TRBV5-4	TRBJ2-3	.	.	CASSLVGAPTDTQYF	TGTGCCAGCAGCTTGGTGGGAGCCCCAACAGATACGCAGTATTTT
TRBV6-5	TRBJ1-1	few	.	CASSRTAVGEAFF	TGTGCCAGCAGTCGGACAGCGGTTGGTGAAGCTTTCTTT
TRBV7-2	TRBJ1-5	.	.	CASSLVGGLGGQPQHF	TGTGCCAGCAGCTTAGTCGGGGGTCTAGGCGGTCAGCCCCAGCATTTT
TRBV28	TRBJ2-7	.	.	CASREAVSSYEQYF	TGTGCCAGCAGAGAAGCGGTTAGCTCCTACGAGCAGTACTTC
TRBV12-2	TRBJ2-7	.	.	CASRLISGRAEKLYEQYF	TGTGCAAGTCGTCTGATTAGCGGGAGGGCCGAAAAACTCTACGAGCAGTACTTC
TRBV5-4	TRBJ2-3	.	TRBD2	CASSSGTSGKGTDTQYF	TGTGCCAGCAGCTCCGGGACTAGCGGGAAGGGGACAGATACGCAGTATTTT
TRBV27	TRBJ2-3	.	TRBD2	CASSLWGSTSGRRTDTQYF	TGTGCCAGCAGTTTATGGGGGTCGACTAGCGGGAGACGCACAGATACGCAGTATTTT
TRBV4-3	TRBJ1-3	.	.	CASRQGRGSGNTIYF	TGCGCCAGCAGGCAAGGCCGGGGGTCTGGAAACACCATATATTTT
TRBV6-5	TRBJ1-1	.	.	CASRTGRRAFF	TGTGCCAGCAGAACGGGGAGGAGAGCTTTCTTT
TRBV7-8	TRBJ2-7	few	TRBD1	CASSLRTGIYEQYF	TGTGCCAGCAGCTTGAGGACAGGGATCTACGAGCAGTACTTC
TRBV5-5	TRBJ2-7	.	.	CASSSQGVSYEQYF	TGTGCCAGCAGCTCACAGGGTGTCTCCTACGAGCAGTACTTC
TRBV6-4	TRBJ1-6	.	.	CASSDSQGVNSPLHF	TGTGCCAGCAGTGACTCACAGGGTGTTAATTCACCCCTCCACTTT